Given below is one T cell receptor beta chain in context. Its antigen remains unidentified. PCR was performed a second time for about 7 to 11 cycles using a sample-barcoded 5' primer and a J-beta primer mix. Every cDNA molecule bore a tag from a template-switch adaptor containing 12 random nucleotides. A single record per CDR3 protein comes from TCRdb applying MiXCR to the 5' RACE reads. The sample contains around 800,000 distinct CDR3 sequences, approximately 48% of which appear only once. The sample is drawn from a study of blood T cells in healthy people across ages. Study-level results: While age rose, TCR beta diversity per million T cells dropped in a roughly linear way. Unsorted PBMC material precluded a definitive naive versus antigen-experienced comparison.

The receptor comes from a man in his 60s in good health. Input material: blood.

The CDR3 DNA follows: TGCGCCAGCAGCCTTAACCGAGTAGCGGGGGGAGATACGCAGTATTTT. Translation gives CASSLNRVAGGDTQYF. The chain recombines TRBV4-3 with TRBJ2-3; TRBD2 agrees at 10 bases. The length of the CDR3 is 16 residues. The germline V gene has CDR1 LGHNA and CDR2 YSLEER. J was trimmed by 5 bases and V by 4 bases; bases with no gene match: 9.